One and the same sample provided the 9 T cell receptor beta chains below, sequenced in a study of identical twins. TCRdb analysed the 5' RACE reads with MiXCR anew, one entry per CDR3 protein. The sample holds around 960,000 distinct CDR3 sequences, around 12% seen once. The same data also went into a second study, on yellow fever vaccine responses in identical twins.

Sequencing was carried out using PBMCs. The receptor source for this set is a young woman in good health.

This sequence joins TRBV10-3 and TRBJ2-3; D remains ambiguous. Germline CDR1 is ENHRY and CDR2 is SYGVKD. This CDR3 spans 13 amino acids. The V gene lost 8 bases and the J gene lost 0 bases, with 9 bases spanning the gap. Here the CDR3 reads CAIRTTSTDTQYF. CDR3 in DNA: TGTGCCATCCGTACAACTAGCACAGATACGCAGTATTTT.

This clonotype showed up many times. The rearrangement uses TRBV5-1 and TRBJ1-2, with TRBD1 matching 7 bases. The CDR3 has 13 amino acids. Unmatched junction bases numbered 5, after V lost 7 bases and J lost 2 bases. The germline CDR1 and CDR2 sequences are SGHRS and YFSETQ. The CDR3 sequence: CASRTTGNYGYTF. The DNA of the CDR3 is TGCGCCAGCCGCACGACAGGGAACTATGGCTACACCTTC.

This chain links TRBV27 with TRBJ2-1; 8 bases agree with TRBD1. The junction had 3 bases not matched to a gene; V was cut back by 2 bases and J by 6 bases. The CDR3 covers 14 residues. The V gene's germline CDR1 is MNHEY and CDR2 SMNVEV (reference sequence). The CDR3 DNA reads as TGTGCCAGCAGTTTACACAGGGGGGTCAATGAGCAGTTCTTC. This encodes CASSLHRGVNEQFF.

This clonotype was seen a handful of times. The genes are TRBV12-3 or TRBV12-4 and TRBJ1-5, with a weak D call TRBD1 (5 bases). There are 14 residues in the CDR3. The ends were cut back, 7 bases at V and 0 bases at J, with 10 bases in the middle. The CDR3 DNA follows: TGTGCCAGCACCTTGGACATTAGCAATCAGCCCCAGCATTTT. It specifies CASTLDISNQPQHF.

The V and J genes are TRBV28 and TRBJ2-7; D gene unclear. The V and J ends lost 8 bases and 2 bases respectively, with 22 bases between them. CDR1 and CDR2 from the germline V gene are MDHEN and SYDVKM. CDR3 length equals 16 residues. DNA of the CDR3: TGTGCCAGCTATAGTTCCCCAATTGGCAGCGCCTACGAGCAGTACTTC. Its protein product is CASYSSPIGSAYEQYF.

This clonotype was recorded a few times. The chain uses TRBV14 and TRBJ1-2; 8 bases align to TRBD1. This CDR3 spans 15 amino acids. After removal of 1 base from V and 5 bases from J, the junction contained 6 bases not matched to a gene. The V gene's germline CDR1 is SGHDN and CDR2 FVKESK. This CDR3 is CASSQVRTGRYGYTF. CDR3 DNA sequence: TGTGCCAGCAGCCAAGTTCGGACAGGGAGATATGGCTACACCTTC.

This clonotype was seen a few times. Here the CDR3 DNA reads TGTGCCATCAAGCGCGGGGACACTGAAGCTTTCTTT. Translated, it gives CAIKRGDTEAFF. The chain recombines TRBV10-3 with TRBJ1-1; D unclear. The CDR3 is 12 residues long. The germline CDR1 and CDR2 sequences are ENHRY and SYGVKD. Trimming took 7 bases from V and 3 from J, leaving 9 bases between them.

The genes are TRBV12-3 or TRBV12-4 and TRBJ2-1; the match to TRBD1 covers 9 bases. Trimming removed 6 bases from V and 1 base from J; junction bases left unmatched: 4. The CDR3 length is 15 residues. The CDR3 region has the DNA TGTGCCAGCAGCTGGGGGACAGGGTCCTACAATGAGCAGTTCTTC. It translates to CASSWGTGSYNEQFF.

The rearrangement links TRBV13 to TRBJ2-5; D remains ambiguous. V was cut by 7 bases and J by 2 bases, with 17 bases left in between. Germline CDR1 is PRHDT and CDR2 is FYEKMQ (reference sequence). This CDR3 contains 15 residues. CDR3 protein: CASTEMAVKQETQYF. The CDR3 DNA is TGTGCCAGCACCGAGATGGCAGTTAAACAAGAGACCCAGTACTTC.